The following is a T cell receptor (beta chain) sequence with its context. Authors' analysis steps: The assay estimated nucleated cells by amplifying reference gene primers. Sequencing used immunoSEQ multiplex PCR; TCRdb keeps in-frame clones, though not all of them. V and J calls and clone size are as listed in that table; D and trimming were resolved from the DNA. Seen here are roughly 110,000 clones, 65% to 80% observed once, and the top ten hold 4.3%. The data stem from a study of blood T cell repertoires in COVID-19. At the level of the study: From the United States, Italy and Spain came samples of acute and convalescent COVID-19. The analysed material was cDNA or gDNA that came from T cells, B-cell-depleted T cells, or PBMCs.

The sample comprised peripheral blood. The clonotype was recovered from a man between 65 and 79 years old with acute or convalescent COVID-19.

The CDR3 here is CASSLDAGSGANVLTF. The DNA of the CDR3 is TGCGCCAGCAGCTTGGACGCAGGCTCTGGGGCCAACGTCCTGACTTTC. The chain carries TRBV5-1 and TRBJ2-6; D is ambiguous. The CDR3 spans 16 residues. The germline V gene encodes CDR1 SGHRS and CDR2 YFSETQ. The V and J ends lost 0 bases and 0 bases respectively, with 7 bases between them.